The rows below give T cell receptor beta chains drawn from one sample of a study of T cell responses to AZD1222 COVID-19 vaccine. This table comes from immunoSEQ multiplex PCR, and its TCRdb copy is limited to in-frame clones, with some not included. The repertoire has 150,000 to 200,000 clones, around 94% of them found once; the top ten carry more than 9%. The sample in question was peripheral blood, obtained on day 0 of AZD1222 vaccination. Source of these receptors: an adult in good health. Both conserved end residues are part of each CDR3. A D gene is named only where the DNA matches it firmly. Clone size is not always given. Where it is, it says once, few, many or a class for expanded clones.

v_call,j_call,d_call,clone_size,cdr3_aa,cdr3_nt
TRBV7-9,TRBJ2-2,TRBD2,-,CASKTSGNTGELFF,TGTGCCAGCAAAACTAGCGGAAACACCGGGGAGCTGTTTTTT
TRBV30,TRBJ1-2,-,-,CAWSVLAENYGYTF,TGTGCCTGGAGTGTTTTAGCCGAAAACTATGGCTACACCTTC
TRBV7-8,TRBJ1-3,TRBD1,-,CASSLVGDSSSGNTIYF,TGTGCCAGCAGCTTAGTAGGGGACAGCTCGTCTGGAAACACCATATATTTT
TRBV2,TRBJ2-5,TRBD2,-,CAGRDGLAGAETQYF,TGTGCCGGCCGCGACGGACTAGCGGGAGCAGAGACCCAGTACTTC
TRBV5-1,TRBJ1-4,TRBD1,-,CASSTSTGGIEKLFF,TGCGCCAGCAGCACCTCGACAGGGGGGATTGAAAAACTGTTTTTT
TRBV9,TRBJ1-5,-,-,CASSVPGRDSNQPQHF,TGTGCCAGCAGCGTTCCGGGACGGGATAGCAATCAGCCCCAGCATTTT
TRBV3-1/TRBV3-2,TRBJ2-2,-,once,CASSQGAPNTGELFF,TGTGCCAGCAGCCAAGGAGCACCGAACACCGGGGAGCTGTTTTTT
TRBV7-2,TRBJ1-2,-,-,CASSRPDSGYGYTF,TGTGCCAGCAGCCGGCCGGACAGTGGGTATGGCTACACCTTC
TRBV30,TRBJ1-6,TRBD1,-,CAWARTGLITLHF,TGTGCCTGGGCCCGGACAGGATTGATAACCCTCCACTTT
TRBV6-5,TRBJ1-5,-,-,CASSYSGSNQPQHF,TGTGCCAGCAGTTACTCTGGTAGCAATCAGCCCCAGCATTTT
TRBV18,TRBJ1-1,-,-,CASSPLVLLNTEAFF,TGTGCCAGCTCACCACTCGTGCTCTTGAACACTGAAGCTTTCTTT
TRBV6-5,TRBJ1-5,-,-,CASSSAGGYQPQHF,TGTGCCAGCAGTTCCGCCGGGGGCTATCAGCCCCAGCATTTT
TRBV19,TRBJ1-5,-,-,CASSIFPARGDQPQHF,TGTGCCAGTAGTATATTCCCTGCTCGAGGGGATCAGCCCCAGCATTTT
TRBV20-1,TRBJ2-7,-,-,CSARDSYEQYF,TGCAGTGCTAGGGACAGCTACGAGCAGTACTTC
TRBV19,TRBJ1-2,-,-,CASSDGGSKYGYTF,TGTGCCAGTAGTGACGGGGGGAGTAAGTATGGCTACACCTTC
TRBV19,TRBJ2-3,-,-,CASSTSGGLTDTQYF,TGTGCCAGTAGTACCTCTGGCGGGTTAACAGATACGCAGTATTTT
TRBV28,TRBJ1-1,-,-,CASSGQFGGVEAFF,TGTGCCAGCAGCGGGCAGTTTGGTGGCGTTGAAGCTTTCTTT
TRBV6-5,TRBJ1-1,-,-,CASSYSGLGTEAFF,TGTGCCAGCAGTTACTCAGGGCTGGGCACTGAAGCTTTCTTT
TRBV7-9,TRBJ1-5,-,-,CASSPPGASNQPQHF,TGTGCCAGCAGCCCCCCGGGAGCCAGCAATCAGCCCCAGCATTTT
TRBV28,TRBJ1-4,TRBD1,-,CASSLSGRGQHFSEKLFF,TGTGCCAGCAGTTTATCTGGGCGGGGACAGCACTTCTCTGAAAAACTGTTTTTT
TRBV19,TRBJ1-6,-,-,CASSPGQRDSPLHF,TGTGCCAGTAGTCCGGGACAAAGAGATTCACCCCTCCACTTT
TRBV12-5,TRBJ2-2,-,once,CASATGRGNTGELFF,TGTGCTAGTGCCACCGGACGGGGGAACACCGGGGAGCTGTTTTTT
TRBV18,TRBJ2-1,TRBD2,-,CASSLASGPSSYNEQFF,TGTGCCAGCTCACTAGCTAGCGGGCCAAGCTCCTACAATGAGCAGTTCTTC
TRBV19,TRBJ2-5,TRBD1,-,CASHNPGQQETQYF,TGTGCCAGCCACAACCCGGGACAGCAAGAGACCCAGTACTTC
TRBV6-5,TRBJ1-2,TRBD1,-,CASSYRDRENYGYTF,TGTGCCAGCAGTTACCGGGACAGGGAAAACTATGGCTACACCTTC